These 21 T cell receptor beta chains share one sample of origin, sequenced in a study of blood T cell repertoires in COVID-19. Sequencing used immunoSEQ multiplex PCR; TCRdb keeps in-frame clones, though not all of them. The data contain 300,000 to 400,000 clones, 90% of them singletons. The specimen was PBMCs or T cells enriched from blood (not recorded which). All receptors derive from a woman between 25 and 40 years old who had been exposed to COVID-19.

This chain joins TRBV2 and TRBJ1-4, with TRBD1 matching 7 bases. The germline V gene encodes CDR1 SNHLY and CDR2 FYNNEI. The CDR3 has 18 amino acids. With V trimmed by 2 bases and J by 3 bases, 12 bases remained unmatched. The CDR3 region has the DNA TGTGCCAGCAGTGAAAGGGCAGGGGGTAGGACGGCTAATGAAAAACTGTTTTTT. Its protein product is CASSERAGGRTANEKLFF.

This clone appeared a single time. This rearrangement joins TRBV2 to TRBJ1-4; 8 bases match TRBD1. The junction had 8 bases not matched to a gene; V was cut back by 10 bases and J by 7 bases. The CDR3 extends over 13 amino acids. Germline lookup yields CDR1 SNHLY and CDR2 FYNNEI. CDR3 nucleotides: TGTGCCACCCGGCAGGGGGCGGGTGAAAAACTGTTTTTT. It encodes CATRQGAGEKLFF.

V gene TRBV5-1 combines with J gene TRBJ1-4, with 7 bases lining up with TRBD1. The V and J ends lost 4 bases and 11 bases, in that order; junction bases with no gene match: 8. The V gene's germline CDR1 is SGHRS and CDR2 YFSETQ. The CDR3 sequence is 13 residues long. CDR3 protein: CASSSYGTEKLFF. As DNA, the CDR3 is TGCGCCAGCAGCAGTTATGGGACAGAGAAACTGTTTTTT.

CDR3 amino acids: CASSLGGRGSQETQYF. The CDR3 region has the DNA TGTGCCAGCAGCTTGGGTGGGAGGGGATCACAAGAGACCCAGTACTTC. J is TRBJ2-5 and V is TRBV5-4; 7 nucleotides align to TRBD2. The CDR3 runs 16 residues. V was clipped by 0 bases and J by 2 bases; unmatched bases: 7. Germline V gene sequence: CDR1 SGHNT, CDR2 YYREEE (reference sequence).

This clone was seen more than once but under ten times. This chain links TRBV19 with TRBJ1-1, with TRBD1 matching over 10 bases. In germline, CDR1 is LNHDA, CDR2 SQIVND (reference sequence). The CDR3 totals 15 residues. The V and J ends lost 5 bases and 5 bases, in that order; junction bases with no gene match: 8. DNA for the CDR3: TGTGCCAGTAGTTTGACAGGGGGCAGAGGGACTGAAGCTTTCTTT. It encodes CASSLTGGRGTEAFF.

This chain uses TRBV2 with TRBJ1-3; D is perhaps TRBD1 (5 bases). Germline CDR1 is SNHLY and CDR2 is FYNNEI. The V end was cut by 5 bases, the J end by 2 bases, with 13 bases between. CDR3 length: 15 amino acids. CDR3 bases: TGTGCCAGCAGTCTAGGGGCTAGGGCTGGAAACACCATATATTTT. It specifies CASSLGARAGNTIYF. The full variable domain, rest sourced from reference TRBV2 and TRBJ1-3, is EPEVTQTPSHQVTQMGQEVILRCVPISNHLYFYWYRQILGQKVEFLVSFYNNEISEKSEIFDDQFSVERPDGSNFTLKIRSTKLEDSAMYFCASSLGARAGNTIYFGEGSWLTVV.

The rearrangement uses TRBV2 and TRBJ2-1, with 9 nucleotides matching TRBD1. In germline, CDR1 is SNHLY, CDR2 FYNNEI. V lost 1 base to trimming and J lost 14 bases; unmatched junction nucleotides: 12. CDR3 length: 15 amino acids. CDR3: CASSEVLKSGQGEFF. The CDR3 DNA sequence: TGTGCCAGCAGTGAAGTCCTAAAGTCGGGACAGGGAGAGTTCTTC.

This clone was counted a few times. Written as DNA, the CDR3 is TGTGCCAGCAGTCGGGTGAACACTGAAGCTTTCTTT. The encoded protein is CASSRVNTEAFF. This chain uses TRBV12-3 or TRBV12-4 with TRBJ1-1; D not certain. The CDR3 length is 12 residues. V shed 5 bases and J shed 0 bases, with 4 bases lying between them.

V and J are TRBV7-2 and TRBJ1-1; a possible D gene is TRBD1 (5 bases). V was cut by 4 bases and J by 2 bases, with 11 bases left in between. The CDR3 sequence is 14 residues long. The germline gives CDR1 SGHTA, CDR2 FQGNSA. CDR3 coding DNA: TGTGCCAGCAGCTCCGACAGAAGCAACACTGAAGCTTTCTTT. As protein: CASSSDRSNTEAFF. Supplemented by reference TRBV7-2 and TRBJ1-1, the full variable domain reads GAGVSQSPSNKVTEKGKDVELRCDPISGHTALYWYRQSLGQGLEFLIYFQGNSAPDKSGLPSDRFSAERTGGSVSTLTIQRTQQEDSAVYLCASSSDRSNTEAFFGQGTRLTVV.

V is TRBV12-3 or TRBV12-4 and J is TRBJ2-7; weak D call: TRBD2 (6 bases). The CDR3 contains 12 residues. The V end was cut by 5 bases, the J end by 9 bases, with 14 bases between. In DNA, the CDR3 is TGTGCCAGCAGTGCCAACCGGGACTCGCAGTACTTC. Its protein product is CASSANRDSQYF.

This clone has just one count. The chain combines TRBV10-3 with TRBJ2-1, with a possible D match to TRBD2 (5 bases). V lost 5 bases to trimming and J lost 8 bases, with 22 bases between them. The CDR3 spans 16 residues. Looked up from germline, CDR1 is ENHRY and CDR2 is SYGVKD. The CDR3 DNA reads as TGTGCCATCAGTCTCCAGACACGCCCCCCGCGGGATGAGCAGTTCTTC. Translated, it gives CAISLQTRPPRDEQFF.

This chain uses TRBV21-1 with TRBJ1-6; TRBD1, the table's D call, lacks a check against the DNA. TRBV21-1 constitutes a pseudogene. This CDR3 has 19 residues. The DNA of the CDR3 is TGTGCCAGCAGCAATAGGTGCAGGGAACGGCGCTCCTATAATTCACCCCTCCACTTT. This codes for CASSNRCRERRSYNSPLHF.

The genes are TRBV13 and TRBJ2-7, with a possible D match to TRBD1 (5 bases). With 1 base removed from V and 3 bases from J, the gap between germline ends came to 10 bases. This CDR3 spans 14 amino acids. CDR1 and CDR2 from the germline V gene are PRHDT and FYEKMQ (reference sequence). CDR3 loop: CASSLEGAIYEQYF. CDR3 sequence (DNA): TGTGCCAGCAGCTTAGAAGGGGCAATCTACGAGCAGTACTTC.

The J gene is TRBJ2-1, the V gene TRBV5-1; 11 positions match TRBD2. The CDR3 totals 15 residues. CDR1 and CDR2 (germline): SGHRS, YFSETQ. V lost 4 bases to trimming and J lost 10 bases; unmatched junction nucleotides: 10. CDR3 protein: CASSRNSGGVLEQFF. The CDR3 DNA follows: TGCGCCAGCAGCAGGAATAGCGGGGGGGTTCTGGAGCAGTTCTTC.

The CDR3: CASSYPRGGGRRSYGYTF. The CDR3, as DNA: TGTGCCAGCAGTTACCCCCGGGGAGGGGGTCGTCGGTCCTATGGCTACACCTTC. The chain uses TRBV6-2 or TRBV6-3 and TRBJ1-2; maybe TRBD1 (6 bases). This CDR3 spans 18 amino acids. Germline V gives CDR1 MNHEY, CDR2 SVGEGT. The V gene lost 2 bases and the J gene lost 4 bases, with 23 bases spanning the gap.

The chain is built from TRBV7-9 and TRBJ2-3; a weak D match, TRBD1 (5 bases). CDR3 length equals 14 residues. From germline, CDR1 is SEHNR and CDR2 FQNEAQ (reference sequence). V was trimmed by 5 bases and J by 3 bases, leaving 12 bases between them. Written as DNA, the CDR3 is TGTGCCAGCAGCCCCGGACAAACGACAGATACGCAGTATTTT. It translates to CASSPGQTTDTQYF. The full variable domain, completed using reference TRBV7-9 and TRBJ2-3, is DTGVSQNPRHKITKRGQNVTFRCDPISEHNRLYWYRQTLGQGPEFLTYFQNEAQLEKSRLLSDRFSAERPKGSFSTLEIQRTEQGDSAMYLCASSPGQTTDTQYFGPGTRLTVL.

The V and J genes are TRBV6-6 and TRBJ2-5; 12 bases agree with TRBD2. There are 14 residues in the CDR3. CDR1 and CDR2 (germline): MNHNY, SVGAGI (reference sequence). Trimming cost V 7 bases and J 4 bases; bases outside gene matches: 4. CDR3 nucleotide sequence: TGTGCCAGCAAACCTAGCGGGGGGGTAGAGACCCAGTACTTC. Its protein product is CASKPSGGVETQYF.

The chain employs TRBV24-1 and TRBJ2-2, with 7 bases fitting TRBD1. Germline lookup yields CDR1 KGHDR and CDR2 SFDVKD. This CDR3 spans 17 amino acids. With 2 bases clipped from V and 0 bases from J, the junction kept 5 bases outside the gene matches. This CDR3 is CATSDSEGAPNTGELFF. DNA for the CDR3: TGTGCCACCAGTGATTCCGAGGGGGCACCGAACACCGGGGAGCTGTTTTTT.

J is TRBJ2-3 and V is TRBV10-3, with D possibly matching TRBD2 (5 bases). The CDR3 is 16 residues long. The V and J ends lost 3 bases and 6 bases respectively, with 19 bases between them. Germline-derived CDR1 and CDR2 are ENHRY and SYGVKD. Here the CDR3 reads CAISDPGLKGADTQYF. The CDR3 coding sequence is TGTGCCATCAGTGACCCGGGGTTGAAGGGTGCGGATACGCAGTATTTT.

The CDR3 DNA sequence: TGTGCCAGCTCACCACCTTCACAGTTAGCTAACTATGGCTACACCTTC. Translated, it gives CASSPPSQLANYGYTF. V and J are TRBV18 and TRBJ1-2; no reliable D call. V lost 0 bases, J lost 0 bases, and 11 bases lay in between. Per germline, CDR1 KGHSH and CDR2 LQKENI. The CDR3 runs to 16 residues.

V is TRBV5-5 and J is TRBJ1-5; tentative D call: TRBD1 (6 bases). Looked up from germline, CDR1 is SGHKS and CDR2 is YYEKEE (reference sequence). The CDR3 has 14 residues. V lost 0 bases and J lost 3, with 7 bases in between. The CDR3 protein is CASSLDRVNQPQHF. The DNA of the CDR3 is TGTGCCAGCAGCTTGGACAGGGTCAATCAGCCCCAGCATTTT.